This T cell receptor beta chain was retrieved from a study of CD8 T cells in ankylosing spondylitis. The study, taken as a whole, reports: Within peripheral blood, clones linked to disease were CD8+ and relatively rare. Disease-linked clones reportedly concentrated significantly in matched ankylosing spondylitis synovial fluid. What seemed typical of ankylosing spondylitis blood was a TCR beta motif built from fewer than ten highly homologous variants.

This clonotype occurred many times. Its antigen is unidentified. Quantitative barcoded 5'-RACE was used to prepare TCR beta libraries. From the 5' RACE reads, TCRdb called clonotypes with MiXCR, one entry per CDR3 protein. The table shows more than 200,000 distinct CDR3 sequences, with more than 20% occurring only once. CDR1 is DFQATT, CDR2 SNEGSKA, per germline (reference sequence). CDR3 length equals 16 residues. The trim removed 0 bases at V and 6 bases at J, leaving 10 bases unmatched. This chain joins TRBV20-1 and TRBJ2-3; 9 positions match TRBD1. Sample: blood, either unsorted or a sorted T cell fraction (not recorded which). The source is a male donor with ankylosing spondylitis or in good health (not recorded which). As DNA, the CDR3 is TGCAGTGCTAGAGATGAACGAACAGGGGGCAAGGATACGCAGTATTTT. Translating it yields CSARDERTGGKDTQYF.